These 22 T cell receptor beta chains were sequenced from one sample in a study of cytomegalovirus exposure and HLA in healthy donors. Both 60 Vbeta primers and 13 Jbeta primers went into the PCR. Generated by immunoSEQ multiplex PCR, the TCRdb table keeps only in-frame clones and is missing some. The sample shows around 150,000 clones, roughly 60% of them seen only once. The material sequenced was PBMCs. Source of these receptors: a woman aged 40 to 55 in good health and CMV-seronegative.

This clone appeared a few times. This chain uses TRBV5-1 with TRBJ1-1, with TRBD1 identical over 9 bases. The CDR3 runs to 14 residues. The junction had 4 bases not matched to a gene; V was cut back by 5 bases and J by 2 bases. Germline CDR1 is SGHRS and CDR2 is YFSETQ. Written as DNA, the CDR3 is TGCGCCAGCAGACAGACAGGGGGAAACACTGAAGCTTTCTTT. Protein: CASRQTGGNTEAFF.

This clone was counted only a few times. This sequence joins TRBV15 and TRBJ1-2; 7 bases fit TRBD1. The CDR3 loop spans 16 amino acids. V lost 1 base and J lost 3; bases outside the gene matches: 8. Germline CDR1 reads LNHNV; CDR2 reads YYDKDF (reference sequence). The CDR3 DNA sequence: TGTGCCACCAGCAGAGGGACAGGTCGGTCGGACTATGGCTACACCTTC. Its protein product is CATSRGTGRSDYGYTF.

In nucleotides, the CDR3 is TGTGCCAGCATCCGGGACAGGGGGCCTATGAACACCGGGGAGCTGTTTTTT. This sequence encodes CASIRDRGPMNTGELFF. This chain links TRBV2 with TRBJ2-2, with 12 positions matching TRBD1. Trimming at V came to 7 bases and at J to 1 base, leaving 7 bases not matched to a gene. The CDR3 sequence is 17 residues long. CDR1 and CDR2 from the germline V gene are SNHLY and FYNNEI.

The CDR3 protein is CASSDRAGGELFF. For the CDR3, the DNA is TGTGCCAGCAGTGACAGAGCGGGCGGGGAGCTGTTTTTT. The chain carries TRBV6-4 and TRBJ2-2; possible D gene TRBD2, 6 bases. CDR1 and CDR2 from the germline V gene are MRHNA and SNTAGT. This CDR3 is 13 amino acids long. Trimming left V 2 bases short and J 7 bases short, with 8 bases between.

The chain couples TRBV9 to TRBJ2-5; 7 nucleotides match TRBD1. The trim removed 3 bases at V and 0 bases at J, leaving 8 bases unmatched. The CDR3 has 16 residues. In germline, CDR1 is SGDLS, CDR2 YYNGEE. The CDR3 region has the DNA TGTGCCAGCAGCGCCCCGGACAGGCAACACCAAGAGACCCAGTACTTC. Translating gives CASSAPDRQHQETQYF.

This chain connects TRBV10-3 to TRBJ1-2; 10 nucleotides line up with TRBD1. The CDR3 extends over 14 amino acids. Germline lookup yields CDR1 ENHRY and CDR2 SYGVKD. J was trimmed by 5 bases and V by 7 bases; bases with no gene match: 7. The DNA for the CDR3 is TGTGCCATCAAAAGACCGGGACAGGGGTATGGCTACACCTTC. This encodes CAIKRPGQGYGYTF.

The V gene is TRBV7-2, the J gene TRBJ1-1; no definite D call. With 1 base removed from V and 11 bases from J, the gap between germline ends came to 14 bases. The CDR3 has 13 amino acids. CDR1 and CDR2 (germline): SGHTA, FQGNSA. This CDR3 reads CASSLGTASGAFF. The CDR3 DNA follows: TGTGCCAGCAGCTTAGGTACGGCAAGCGGGGCTTTCTTT.

The chain has TRBV5-6 and TRBJ1-2; D gene unclear. V lost 4 bases and J lost 3, with 16 bases in between. The germline CDR1 and CDR2 sequences are SGHDT and YYEEEE. The CDR3 totals 15 residues. The chain's CDR3 is CASSDLNSEHYGYTF. Here the CDR3 DNA reads TGTGCCAGCAGCGATCTCAACAGTGAACACTATGGCTACACCTTC.

This sequence joins TRBV18 and TRBJ2-7; a possible D gene is TRBD2 (6 bases). The V end was cut by 4 bases, the J end by 7 bases, with 14 bases between. The germline V gene has CDR1 KGHSH and CDR2 LQKENI. The CDR3 sequence is 13 residues long. CDR3 sequence (DNA): TGTGCCAGCTCACGGGGGACTGAGGGAGAGCAGTACTTC. Translating it yields CASSRGTEGEQYF.

This clone appeared a single time. V gene TRBV2 combines with J gene TRBJ1-2, with D possibly TRBD1 on 6 matching bases. The CDR3 loop spans 12 amino acids. Germline V lookup: CDR1 SNHLY, CDR2 FYNNEI. Trimming took off 7 bases at V and 4 bases at J, with 10 bases between the two ends. Here the CDR3 DNA reads TGTGCCAGCACTCCAGGGGCCTATGGCTACACCTTC. As protein: CASTPGAYGYTF.

This chain joins TRBV2 and TRBJ2-6, with 7 bases identical to TRBD2. The CDR3 is 16 amino acids. Germline V lookup: CDR1 SNHLY, CDR2 FYNNEI. The V gene end was trimmed by 6 bases and the J gene end by 3 bases; junction bases not matched to a gene: 8. CDR3: CASRGEGGGGANVLTF. CDR3 bases: TGTGCCAGCAGGGGGGAGGGTGGCGGTGGGGCCAACGTCCTGACTTTC.

V and J are TRBV28 and TRBJ2-5, with 7 bases aligning to TRBD1. Germline CDR1 reads MDHEN; CDR2 reads SYDVKM. V shed 3 bases, J shed 4 bases, and the junction held 5 bases outside the gene matches. The CDR3 extends over 14 amino acids. The CDR3 region has the DNA TGTGCCAGCAGTTTTCGAACAGGGGCAGAGACCCAGTACTTC. As protein: CASSFRTGAETQYF. Full variable domain (rest looked up from reference TRBV28 and TRBJ2-5): DVKVTQSSRYLVKRTGEKVFLECVQDMDHENMFWYRQDPGLGLRLIYFSYDVKMKEKGDIPEGYSVSREKKERFSLILESASTNQTSMYLCASSFRTGAETQYFGPGTRLLVL.

A few counts support this clone. The chain joins TRBV6-4 to TRBJ2-1, with 9 bases fitting TRBD2. The germline CDR1 and CDR2 sequences are MRHNA and SNTAGT. V lost 0 bases to trimming and J lost 4 bases; unmatched junction nucleotides: 1. The CDR3 loop spans 15 amino acids. CDR3 in amino acids: CASSDSRGGYNEQFF. The CDR3 bases are TGTGCCAGCAGTGACTCGCGGGGGGGTTACAATGAGCAGTTCTTC.

In DNA form, the CDR3 reads TGTGCCAGCAGCTTACTGAGAGCGAACAATGAGCAGTTCTTC. It is translated as CASSLLRANNEQFF. The chain combines TRBV7-3 with TRBJ2-1, with D hard to call. The CDR3 runs to 14 residues. Germline V CDR1 and CDR2: SGHTA, FQGTGA. The V and J ends lost 2 bases and 5 bases respectively, with 10 bases between them.

This CDR3 is CASSLGQLAEAFF. CDR3 nucleotide sequence: TGTGCCAGCAGCCTGGGACAGTTGGCCGAAGCTTTCTTT. The chain uses TRBV7-9 and TRBJ1-1; TRBD1 agrees at 7 bases. CDR1 is SEHNR, CDR2 FQNEAQ, per germline (reference sequence). V was pared by 5 bases and J by 8 bases, with 8 bases of the junction left unmatched. CDR3 size: 13 residues.

This clone came up once. The rearrangement joins TRBV10-2 to TRBJ1-2; 7 bases agree with TRBD1. V was clipped by 6 bases and J by 6 bases; unmatched bases: 10. The CDR3 is 14 residues long. The germline V gene has CDR1 WSHSY and CDR2 SAAADI. In DNA form, the CDR3 reads TGCGCCAGCAGCCAGGACAGGCATGCGAATGGCTACACCTTC. Amino acid sequence: CASSQDRHANGYTF.

J is TRBJ2-5 and V is TRBV5-1; 11 bases line up with TRBD2. This CDR3 is 18 amino acids long. CDR1 is SGHRS and CDR2 is YFSETQ in the germline V gene. Germline trimming cut 4 bases from V and 1 base from J; bases unmatched to any gene: 12. CDR3 coding DNA: TGCGCCAGCAGCCGTGCCCCTACTAGCGGGGGCCCCCAAGAGACCCAGTACTTC. Encoded protein: CASSRAPTSGGPQETQYF.

The rearrangement links TRBV4-2 to TRBJ2-2, with 7 bases matching TRBD2. Germline V gives CDR1 LGHNA, CDR2 YNFKEQ. CDR3 length: 17 residues. After removal of 4 bases from V and 0 bases from J, the junction contained 8 bases not matched to a gene. CDR3 bases: TGTGCCAGCAGCCTACGACCAGCGGGACCGAACACCGGGGAGCTGTTTTTT. Its protein is CASSLRPAGPNTGELFF.

V gene TRBV6-6 combines with J gene TRBJ1-2; 7 bases are shared with TRBD1. This CDR3 spans 14 amino acids. Trimming took 2 bases from V and 4 from J; bases not matched to a gene: 4. Germline lookup yields CDR1 MNHNY and CDR2 SVGAGI (reference sequence). The chain's CDR3 is CASSYRDRLYGYTF. The CDR3 DNA reads TGTGCCAGCAGTTACCGGGACAGACTCTATGGCTACACCTTC.

The chain recombines TRBV20-1 with TRBJ1-1; no firm D call. The germline gives CDR1 DFQATT, CDR2 SNEGSKA (reference sequence). The CDR3 length is 11 residues. The CDR3 sequence: CSVHLNTEAFF. The CDR3 DNA reads as TGCAGCGTACATTTGAACACTGAAGCTTTCTTT.

This chain joins TRBV9 and TRBJ2-7; TRBD1 agrees at 9 bases. Trimming removed 4 bases from V and 3 bases from J; junction bases left unmatched: 5. The CDR3 runs 14 residues. Germline assignment: CDR1 SGDLS and CDR2 YYNGEE. The CDR3 sequence is CASSTDRGNYEQYF. The CDR3, as DNA: TGTGCCAGCAGCACGGACAGGGGAAACTACGAGCAGTACTTC.

The chain carries TRBV5-1 and TRBJ1-5; TRBD1 agrees at 8 bases. Germline values: CDR1 SGHRS, CDR2 YFSETQ. J was trimmed by 6 bases and V by 4 bases; bases with no gene match: 6. The CDR3 is made up of 14 amino acids. This chain's CDR3 is CASSGTGGGQPQHF. CDR3 nucleotides: TGCGCCAGCAGCGGCACAGGGGGAGGTCAGCCCCAGCATTTT.